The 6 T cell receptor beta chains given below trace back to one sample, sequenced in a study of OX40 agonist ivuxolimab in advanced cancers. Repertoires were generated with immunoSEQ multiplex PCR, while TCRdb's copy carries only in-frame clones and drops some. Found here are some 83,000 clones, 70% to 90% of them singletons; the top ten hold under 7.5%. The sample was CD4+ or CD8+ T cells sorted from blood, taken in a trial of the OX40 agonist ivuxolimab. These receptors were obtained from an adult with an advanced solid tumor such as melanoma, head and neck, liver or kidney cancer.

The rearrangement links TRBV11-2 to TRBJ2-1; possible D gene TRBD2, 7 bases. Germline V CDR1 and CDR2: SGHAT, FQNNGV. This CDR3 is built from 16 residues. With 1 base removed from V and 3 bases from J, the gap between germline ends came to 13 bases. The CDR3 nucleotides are TGTGCCAGCAGCTTAGGGGGGGGCGGTATCTACAATGAGCAGTTCTTC. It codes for CASSLGGGGIYNEQFF. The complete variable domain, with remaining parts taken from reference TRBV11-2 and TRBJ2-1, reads EAGVAQSPRYKIIEKRQSVAFWCNPISGHATLYWYQQILGQGPKLLIQFQNNGVVDDSQLPKDRFSAERLKGVDSTLKIQPAKLEDSAVYLCASSLGGGGIYNEQFFGPGTRLTVL.

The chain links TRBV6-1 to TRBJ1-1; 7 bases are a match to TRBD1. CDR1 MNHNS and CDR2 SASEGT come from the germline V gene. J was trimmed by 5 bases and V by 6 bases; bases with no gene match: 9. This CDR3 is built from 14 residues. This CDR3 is CASRAGQASTEAFF. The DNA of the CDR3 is TGTGCCAGCAGAGCCGGACAGGCGTCAACTGAAGCTTTCTTT.

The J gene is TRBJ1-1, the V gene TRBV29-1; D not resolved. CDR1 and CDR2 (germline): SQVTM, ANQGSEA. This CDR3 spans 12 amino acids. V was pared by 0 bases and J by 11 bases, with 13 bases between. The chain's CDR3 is CSVEDWPSGAFF. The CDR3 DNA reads TGCAGCGTTGAAGATTGGCCGTCTGGGGCTTTCTTT.

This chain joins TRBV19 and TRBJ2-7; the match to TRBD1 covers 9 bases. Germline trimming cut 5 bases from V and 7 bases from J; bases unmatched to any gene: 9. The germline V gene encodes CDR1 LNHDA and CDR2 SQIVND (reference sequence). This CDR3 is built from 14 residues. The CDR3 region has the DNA TGTGCCAGTAGTCGGGGACAGGGTTTTGAAGAGCAGTACTTC. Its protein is CASSRGQGFEEQYF.

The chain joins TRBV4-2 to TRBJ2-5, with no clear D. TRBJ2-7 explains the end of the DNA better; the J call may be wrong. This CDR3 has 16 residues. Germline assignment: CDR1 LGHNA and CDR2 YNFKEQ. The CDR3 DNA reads TGTGCCAGCAGCTCAAAGGGTGGGTTAGCCTCCTACGAGCAGTACTTC. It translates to CASSSKGGLASYEQYF.

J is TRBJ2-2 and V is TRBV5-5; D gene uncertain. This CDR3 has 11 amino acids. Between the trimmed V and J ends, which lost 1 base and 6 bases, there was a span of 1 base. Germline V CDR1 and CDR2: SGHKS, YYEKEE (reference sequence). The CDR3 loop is CASSLSGELFF. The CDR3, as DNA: TGTGCCAGCAGCTTGTCCGGGGAGCTGTTTTTT.